This T cell receptor beta chain appears in the sequencing data of a study of blood T cells in healthy people across ages. With regard to this clonotype: The antigen remains undetermined.

Germline CDR1 is PRHDT and CDR2 is FYEKMQ (reference sequence). After removal of 3 bases from V and 5 bases from J, the junction contained 9 bases not matched to a gene. This CDR3 comprises 16 residues. Those donating, healthy Caucasian individuals from Russia, were aged about 6 to 100. PBMCs numbering at least 7 million were isolated per sample. The study's findings and limits: Per million T cells, TCR beta diversity dropped roughly linearly as age increased.

Sample-barcoded 5' priming and a J-beta primer mix drove a second PCR of about 6 to 12 cycles. A 12-random-nucleotide template-switch adaptor tagged each cDNA molecule. TCRdb fed the 5' RACE reads into MiXCR, producing one record per CDR3 protein. In the table there are about 670,000 distinct CDR3 sequences, approximately 40% of which are singletons. The V and J genes are TRBV13 and TRBJ2-3; 9 bases map to TRBD2. Sequenced: blood. The receptor was isolated from an elderly man in good health. The CDR3 bases are TGTGCCAGCAGCTTCCGGCGGGGGGGCCGGGGAGATACGCAGTATTTT. Protein product: CASSFRRGGRGDTQYF.